This T cell receptor (beta chain) was profiled in a study of cytomegalovirus exposure and HLA in healthy donors. Study observations and caveats: In all likelihood, a cluster of highly shared sequence variants was a sequencing artifact. Rarity held for most TCR sequences, but there were some public TCRs that occurred in many donors. Published work reported that the classifier diagnosed cytomegalovirus status with high specificity and sensitivity.

Germline assignment: CDR1 SEHNR and CDR2 FQNEAQ (reference sequence). The CDR3 is 14 amino acids. V was clipped by 1 base and J by 7 bases, with 10 bases between them. This clone came up a few times. What it recognizes is unknown. PCR involved 60 Vbeta and 13 Jbeta primers. The assay was immunoSEQ multiplex PCR, and TCRdb's table has in-frame clones only and misses some. The sample lists some 78,000 clones, around 68% seen once, with over 7.5% in the top ten. The sequence was obtained from a middle-aged man in good health and CMV-seropositive. The genes are TRBV7-9 and TRBJ1-4; possibly TRBD1 for D (5 bases). The sequencing input was PBMCs. CDR3 loop: CASSLGRVVEKLFF. The CDR3 DNA reads TGTGCCAGCAGCTTAGGCAGGGTGGTTGAAAAACTGTTTTTT.